This TCR beta chain came from a study of shared clonotypes between healthy human individuals. V shed 3 bases and J shed 2 bases, with 8 bases lying between them. The CDR3 covers 13 residues. Germline loops: CDR1 ENHRY, CDR2 SYGVKD. This clone was seen once. Measured with immunoSEQ multiplex PCR; TCRdb has only the in-frame clones, and not every one. Here the sample spans just over 2,000,000 clones, around 95% being singletons. This rearrangement joins TRBV10-3 to TRBJ2-7; D is undetermined. The sequencing sample was made of naive CD4+ T cells sorted from blood. Subset noted: CD45RA+ positively selected. The sequence came from a man aged 18 to 30 in good health. CDR3 nucleotide sequence: TGTGCCATCAGTGAACCGGTAACCTACGAGCAGTACTTC. Residues: CAISEPVTYEQYF.